The present T cell receptor beta chain was sequenced within a study of shared clonotypes between healthy human individuals. Profiled with immunoSEQ multiplex PCR; TCRdb holds only in-frame clones, not every one. The sample has around 2,000,000 clones, roughly 95% seen once. V lost 6 bases, J lost 2 bases, and 3 bases stayed unmatched. Germline V CDR1 and CDR2: LNHDA, SQIVND (reference sequence). CDR3 length: 15 residues. This sequence was found in a man younger than 35 in good health. The material sequenced was naive CD4+ T cells sorted from blood. The subset is: CD45RA+ positively selected. The rearrangement uses TRBV19 and TRBJ1-4, with TRBD1 matching 10 bases. CDR3 loop: CASRDRGSTNEKLFF. In nucleotides, the CDR3 is TGTGCCAGTAGGGACAGGGGGTCGACTAATGAAAAACTGTTTTTT.